One and the same sample provided the 23 T cell receptor beta chains below, sequenced in a study of T cell changes during pregnancy in multiple sclerosis. Clones were sequenced by immunoSEQ multiplex PCR, and TCRdb holds only the in-frame ones, with some missing. The sample yields about 24,000 clones, roughly 90% seen once. Material: CD8+ T cells from peripheral blood mononuclear cells, obtained in the third trimester of pregnancy. All receptors derive from a female donor in good health, enrolled as a control in a pregnancy study.

The chain joins TRBV27 to TRBJ2-7; perhaps TRBD2 as D (5 bases). Looked up from germline, CDR1 is MNHEY and CDR2 is SMNVEV (reference sequence). The length of the CDR3 is 15 residues. V lost 5 bases, J lost 7 bases, and 21 bases lay in between. CDR3 DNA sequence: TGTGCCAGCAGTGAAGAGCGGACCGGGGATCTAGAGCAGTACTTC. Protein: CASSEERTGDLEQYF.

V usage is TRBV28 and J usage is TRBJ2-7; D is perhaps TRBD2 (6 bases). Germline assignment: CDR1 MDHEN and CDR2 SYDVKM. This CDR3 is built from 14 residues. The germline V and J ends were trimmed by 8 bases and 2 bases, with 16 bases remaining between them. The CDR3 is CASLRTGETYEQYF. CDR3 bases: TGTGCCAGCCTAAGAACGGGGGAGACCTACGAGCAGTACTTC. Supplemented by reference TRBV28 and TRBJ2-7, the full variable domain reads DVKVTQSSRYLVKRTGEKVFLECVQDMDHENMFWYRQDPGLGLRLIYFSYDVKMKEKGDIPEGYSVSREKKERFSLILESASTNQTSMYLCASLRTGETYEQYFGPGTRLTVT.

This CDR3 is CASSQQGDAEKLFF. The CDR3 DNA sequence: TGTGCCAGCAGTCAACAGGGTGACGCTGAAAAACTGTTTTTT. V gene TRBV25-1 combines with J gene TRBJ1-4; possibly TRBD1 for D (6 bases). The germline V gene has CDR1 MGHDK and CDR2 SYGVNS. This CDR3 comprises 14 residues. V dropped 5 bases and J dropped 7 bases, with 14 bases sitting between them.

The chain joins TRBV7-3 to TRBJ2-2; a possible D gene is TRBD2 (6 bases). The CDR3 is 15 residues long. Germline V gene sequence: CDR1 SGHTA, CDR2 FQGTGA. V was cut by 6 bases and J by 2 bases, with 13 bases left in between. CDR3 nucleotide sequence: TGTGCCAGCAGTAGGAGCGGGCAAAACACCGGGGAGCTGTTTTTT. Protein: CASSRSGQNTGELFF. The complete variable domain, with remaining parts taken from reference TRBV7-3 and TRBJ2-2, reads GAGVSQTPSNKVTEKGKYVELRCDPISGHTALYWYRQSLGQGPEFLIYFQGTGAADDSGLPNDRFFAVRPEGSVSTLKIQRTERGDSAVYLCASSRSGQNTGELFFGEGSRLTVL.

The chain employs TRBV7-9 and TRBJ2-7; TRBD2 agrees at 8 bases. The germline gives CDR1 SEHNR, CDR2 FQNEAQ (reference sequence). The ends lost 4 bases at V and 5 bases at J; junction bases unmatched: 16. The CDR3 runs 17 residues. The CDR3 nucleotides are TGTGCCAGCAGCTCTTCCCGGGGGGGGAGCCCCATTGACGAGCAGTACTTC. This encodes CASSSSRGGSPIDEQYF.

This clone is a singleton in its sample. CDR3: CASSQQGSDTQYF. CDR3 DNA: TGTGCCAGCAGCCAGCAGGGATCGGACACCCAGTACTTC. This chain joins TRBV14 and TRBJ2-5; tentatively, D is TRBD1 (5 bases). The CDR3 runs to 13 residues. The V gene's germline CDR1 is SGHDN and CDR2 FVKESK. The V gene lost 3 bases and the J gene lost 8 bases, with 13 bases spanning the gap.

The V call is TRBV29-1, the J call TRBJ1-2, with D perhaps TRBD1 (6 bases). The CDR3 loop spans 11 amino acids. V lost 6 bases and J lost 4, with 9 bases in between. Germline V gene sequence: CDR1 SQVTM, CDR2 ANQGSEA. The CDR3 DNA is TGCAGCGTGAAGGACAGCTATGGCTACACCTTC. It yields the protein CSVKDSYGYTF.

The rearrangement joins TRBV7-9 to TRBJ2-1, with 10 bases fitting TRBD1. In germline, CDR1 is SEHNR, CDR2 FQNEAQ (reference sequence). This CDR3 is built from 18 residues. V gave up 5 bases and J gave up 9 bases; unmatched junction bases: 19. Here the CDR3 reads CASSTGTGALAERGEQFF. Written as DNA, the CDR3 is TGTGCCAGCAGCACCGGGACAGGGGCTCTAGCGGAGAGGGGTGAGCAGTTCTTC.

This clone has only a few counts. CDR3 nucleotide sequence: TGTGCCAGCAGCCACGCGCAGGGGCAGGTAGATGGCTACACCTTC. The encoded protein is CASSHAQGQVDGYTF. The rearrangement links TRBV4-2 to TRBJ1-2, with D perhaps matching TRBD1 (6 bases). The germline V gene has CDR1 LGHNA and CDR2 YNFKEQ. This CDR3 is 15 amino acids long. Trimming stripped 3 bases from V and 6 bases from J, with 17 bases between.

This chain connects TRBV29-1 to TRBJ2-7, with 8 positions matching TRBD1. CDR3 length: 15 residues. J gave up 6 bases and V 0 bases, and 10 bases lay outside the gene matches. CDR1 and CDR2 (germline): SQVTM, ANQGSEA. CDR3: CSVEESAGGSGEQYF. CDR3 in DNA: TGCAGCGTTGAAGAATCCGCAGGGGGCTCGGGCGAGCAGTACTTC.

The chain carries TRBV19 and TRBJ2-7, with D possibly matching TRBD2 (5 bases). The CDR3 covers 12 residues. The germline CDR1 and CDR2 sequences are LNHDA and SQIVND (reference sequence). Trimming pared 4 bases from V and 3 bases from J, leaving 7 bases between. The chain's CDR3 is CASSTRDYEQYF. The CDR3 DNA is TGTGCCAGTAGTACCCGGGACTACGAGCAGTACTTC. Drawing the rest from reference TRBV19 and TRBJ2-7, the complete variable domain is DGGITQSPKYLFRKEGQNVTLSCEQNLNHDAMYWYRQDPGQGLRLIYYSQIVNDFQKGDIAEGYSVSREKKESFPLTVTSAQKNPTAFYLCASSTRDYEQYFGPGTRLTVT.

This chain uses TRBV28 with TRBJ1-2, with TRBD1 as a possible D gene (6 bases). The germline V and J ends were trimmed by 6 bases and 4 bases, with 12 bases remaining between them. This CDR3 is built from 13 residues. Germline V gene lookup returns CDR1 MDHEN and CDR2 SYDVKM. The CDR3 DNA follows: TGTGCCAGCAGACCGGACAGTTTCTATGGCTACACCTTC. As protein: CASRPDSFYGYTF.

By share, this clone counts as medium-sized. V gene TRBV6-1 combines with J gene TRBJ1-6; 9 bases match TRBD1. The V gene's germline CDR1 is MNHNS and CDR2 SASEGT. This CDR3 has 16 amino acids. With V trimmed by 1 base and J by 10 bases, 8 bases remained unmatched. CDR3 DNA: TGTGCCAGCAGTGAAGGGAGTGGGACAGGGTCCTCACCCCTCCACTTT. As protein: CASSEGSGTGSSPLHF.

V and J are TRBV2 and TRBJ2-2; TRBD1 agrees at 7 bases. Germline V gives CDR1 SNHLY, CDR2 FYNNEI. V lost 6 bases and J lost 5; bases outside the gene matches: 12. The CDR3 has 16 residues. The CDR3 reads CASSGQTGFSTGELFF. The CDR3 region has the DNA TGTGCCAGCAGCGGACAGACAGGGTTCTCTACCGGGGAGCTGTTTTTT.

V is TRBV13 and J is TRBJ2-5; TRBD1 is a possible D gene (5 bases). Per germline, CDR1 PRHDT and CDR2 FYEKMQ (reference sequence). The CDR3 covers 14 residues. Trimming removed 3 bases from V and 0 bases from J, with 8 bases in between. CDR3 bases: TGTGCCAGCAGCTTCCCGGACAACCAAGAGACCCAGTACTTC. Its protein is CASSFPDNQETQYF.

The CDR3 region has the DNA TGTGCCAGCAGTGACGGCCCAACAGAGACCCAGTACTTC. This gives the protein CASSDGPTETQYF. The chain joins TRBV6-4 to TRBJ2-5; D gene unclear. CDR1 and CDR2 (germline): MRHNA, SNTAGT. This CDR3 contains 13 residues. Deletions cut 2 bases from V and 4 bases from J, with 8 bases between.

The chain links TRBV9 to TRBJ1-4; TRBD1 matches 7 bases. V lost 2 bases to trimming and J lost 0 bases; unmatched junction nucleotides: 4. The CDR3 consists of 16 residues. CDR1 and CDR2 (germline): SGDLS, YYNGEE. The CDR3 loop reads CASSVGTAPTNEKLFF. In DNA, the CDR3 is TGTGCCAGCAGCGTTGGGACAGCCCCAACTAATGAAAAACTGTTTTTT.

The CDR3: CASSLEGDYNEQFF. The CDR3 nucleotides read TGTGCCAGCTCCCTCGAGGGAGACTACAATGAGCAGTTCTTC. The chain joins TRBV6-1 to TRBJ2-1; tentative D call: TRBD2 (5 bases). The germline gives CDR1 MNHNS, CDR2 SASEGT. V shed 8 bases and J shed 3 bases, with 14 bases lying between them. The CDR3 loop spans 14 amino acids.

This rearrangement joins TRBV28 to TRBJ2-7, with 8 nucleotides matching TRBD2. The V segment lost 7 bases and the J segment 3 bases; nucleotides outside the gene matches: 17. The CDR3 covers 17 residues. Looked up from germline, CDR1 is MDHEN and CDR2 is SYDVKM. The CDR3 DNA reads as TGTGCCAGCACCCCCGGGTTAGGGGAGCGGGAGTTCTACGAGCAGTACTTC. Encoded protein: CASTPGLGEREFYEQYF.

The chain uses TRBV19 and TRBJ2-7, with TRBD2 matching over 8 bases. Germline-derived CDR1 and CDR2 are LNHDA and SQIVND (reference sequence). The CDR3 is 14 amino acids. V shed 5 bases, J shed 2 bases, and the junction held 5 bases outside the gene matches. The CDR3 loop is CASSPGLAAYEQYF. The CDR3 DNA sequence: TGTGCCAGTAGTCCCGGACTAGCCGCCTACGAGCAGTACTTC. Together with reference TRBV19 and TRBJ2-7, the CDR3 gives the full variable domain: DGGITQSPKYLFRKEGQNVTLSCEQNLNHDAMYWYRQDPGQGLRLIYYSQIVNDFQKGDIAEGYSVSREKKESFPLTVTSAQKNPTAFYLCASSPGLAAYEQYFGPGTRLTVT.

This chain links TRBV30 with TRBJ1-2, with D possibly being TRBD1 (6 bases). V lost 3 bases to trimming and J lost 4 bases, with 24 bases between them. The CDR3 spans 17 residues. CDR1 is GTSNPN and CDR2 is SVGIG in the germline V gene (reference sequence). The CDR3 spells CAWRGRAKDSLTYGYTF. CDR3 DNA: TGTGCCTGGAGAGGCCGGGCTAAGGACAGCCTTACCTATGGCTACACCTTC. Full variable domain (outside the CDR3, taken from reference TRBV30 and TRBJ1-2): SQTIHQWPATLVQPVGSPLSLECTVEGTSNPNLYWYRQAAGRGLQLLFYSVGIGQISSEVPQNLSASRPQDRQFILSSKKLLLSDSGFYLCAWRGRAKDSLTYGYTFGSGTRLTVV.

The chain has TRBV19 and TRBJ2-5, with 11 bases lining up with TRBD2. CDR1 and CDR2 from the germline V gene are LNHDA and SQIVND (reference sequence). Trimming cost V 5 bases and J 2 bases; bases outside gene matches: 7. The CDR3 runs to 16 residues. In DNA, the CDR3 is TGTGCCAGTAGTCCCCACGGGACTAGCGGACAAGAGACCCAGTACTTC. It encodes CASSPHGTSGQETQYF. Supplemented by reference TRBV19 and TRBJ2-5, the full variable domain reads DGGITQSPKYLFRKEGQNVTLSCEQNLNHDAMYWYRQDPGQGLRLIYYSQIVNDFQKGDIAEGYSVSREKKESFPLTVTSAQKNPTAFYLCASSPHGTSGQETQYFGPGTRLLVL.

The sample holds one count of this clone. The CDR3 DNA reads as TGCGCCAGCATCCCACTCGAGACAGGGGACTCTGGGGCCAACGTCCTGACTTTC. This translates into CASIPLETGDSGANVLTF. The V and J genes are TRBV4-1 and TRBJ2-6, with 8 bases fitting TRBD1. V trimming: 7 bases; J trimming: 0 bases; junction bases outside the gene matches: 11. Germline V gene lookup returns CDR1 MGHRA and CDR2 YSYEKL. This CDR3 has 18 amino acids.